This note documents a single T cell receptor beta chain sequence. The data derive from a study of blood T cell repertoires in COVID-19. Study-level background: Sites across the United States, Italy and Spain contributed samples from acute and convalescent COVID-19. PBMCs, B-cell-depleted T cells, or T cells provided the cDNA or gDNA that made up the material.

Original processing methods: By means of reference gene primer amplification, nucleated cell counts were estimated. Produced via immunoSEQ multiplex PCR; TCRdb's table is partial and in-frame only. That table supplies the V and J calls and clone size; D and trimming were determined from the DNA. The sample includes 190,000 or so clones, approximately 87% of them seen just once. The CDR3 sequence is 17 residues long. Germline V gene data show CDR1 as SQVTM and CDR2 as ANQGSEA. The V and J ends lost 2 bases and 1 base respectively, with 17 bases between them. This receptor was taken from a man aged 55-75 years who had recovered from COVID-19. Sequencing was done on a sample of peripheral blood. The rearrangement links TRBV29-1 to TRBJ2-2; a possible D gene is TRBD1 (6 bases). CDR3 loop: CSVERGSGTLNTGELFF. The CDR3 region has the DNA TGCAGCGTTGAAAGAGGATCCGGGACATTGAACACCGGGGAGCTGTTTTTT.